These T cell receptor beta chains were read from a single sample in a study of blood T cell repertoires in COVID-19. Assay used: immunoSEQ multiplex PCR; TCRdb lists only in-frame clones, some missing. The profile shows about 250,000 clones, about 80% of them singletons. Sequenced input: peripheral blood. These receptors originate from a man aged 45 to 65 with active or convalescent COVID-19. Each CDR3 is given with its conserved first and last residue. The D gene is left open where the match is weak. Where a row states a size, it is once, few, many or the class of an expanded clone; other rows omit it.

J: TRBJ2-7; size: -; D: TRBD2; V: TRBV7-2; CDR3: CASSPGLRLYEQYF; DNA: TGTGCCAGCAGCCCGGGACTAAGGCTCTACGAGCAGTACTTC
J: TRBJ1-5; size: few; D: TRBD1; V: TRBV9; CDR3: CASSPRTGEQPQHF; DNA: TGTGCCAGCAGCCCACGGACAGGGGAGCAGCCCCAGCATTTT
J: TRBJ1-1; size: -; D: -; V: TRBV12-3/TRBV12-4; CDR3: CASRLKGLTEAFF; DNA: TGTGCCAGCAGGCTCAAGGGGTTAACTGAAGCTTTCTTT
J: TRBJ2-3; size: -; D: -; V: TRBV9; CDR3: CASSERTSTDTQYF; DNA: TGTGCCAGCAGCGAACGGACTAGCACAGATACGCAGTATTTT
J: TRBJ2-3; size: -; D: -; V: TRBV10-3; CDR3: CAISEFAGPQDTQYF; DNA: TGTGCCATCAGTGAGTTTGCGGGGCCCCAGGATACGCAGTATTTT
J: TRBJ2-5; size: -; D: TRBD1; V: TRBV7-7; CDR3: CASSPTGNQETQYF; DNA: TGTGCCAGCAGCCCGACAGGGAATCAGGAGACCCAGTACTTC
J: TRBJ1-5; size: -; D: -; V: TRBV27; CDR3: CASSGWGGGQPQHF; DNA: TGTGCCAGCAGTGGATGGGGGGGAGGACAGCCCCAGCATTTT
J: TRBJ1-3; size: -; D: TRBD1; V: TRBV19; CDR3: CASLKTGTGAGNTIYF; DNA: TGTGCCAGTCTCAAGACCGGGACAGGGGCTGGAAACACCATATATTTT
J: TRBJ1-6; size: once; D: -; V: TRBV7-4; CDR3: CASPTHSYNSPLHF; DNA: TGTGCCAGTCCGACTCACTCATATAATTCACCCCTCCACTTT
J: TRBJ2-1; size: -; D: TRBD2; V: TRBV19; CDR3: CASSIDGGNYNEQFF; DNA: TGTGCCAGTAGTATAGACGGGGGGAACTACAATGAGCAGTTCTTC
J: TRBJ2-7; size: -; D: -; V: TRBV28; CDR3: CASSFGPHGDYEQYF; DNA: TGTGCCAGCAGTTTCGGCCCCCACGGGGACTACGAGCAGTACTTC
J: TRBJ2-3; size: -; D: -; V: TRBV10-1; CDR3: CASSSPRGKIDTQYF; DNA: TGCGCCAGCAGCTCCCCCCGGGGAAAGATAGATACGCAGTATTTT
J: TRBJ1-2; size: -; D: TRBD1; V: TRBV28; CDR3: CASADRGSYGYTF; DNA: TGTGCCAGCGCCGACAGGGGTAGCTATGGCTACACCTTC
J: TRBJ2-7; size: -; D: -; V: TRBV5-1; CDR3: CASSFSGASYEQYF; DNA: TGCGCCAGCAGCTTTTCAGGGGCCTCCTACGAGCAGTACTTC
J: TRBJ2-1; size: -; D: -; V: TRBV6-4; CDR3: CASSAEGREQFF; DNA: TGTGCCAGCAGTGCTGAGGGGAGGGAGCAGTTCTTC
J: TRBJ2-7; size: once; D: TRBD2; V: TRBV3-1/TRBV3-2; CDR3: CASSQVPRGLAGAQGDEQYF; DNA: TGTGCCAGCAGCCAAGTTCCCCGAGGACTAGCGGGGGCCCAAGGGGACGAGCAGTACTTC
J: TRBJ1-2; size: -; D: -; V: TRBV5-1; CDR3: CASSLNVGEGNGYTF; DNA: TGCGCCAGCAGCTTGAACGTAGGGGAAGGAAATGGCTACACCTTC
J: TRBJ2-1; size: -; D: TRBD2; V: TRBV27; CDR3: CASRIAGGPAGEQFF; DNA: TGTGCCAGCAGAATAGCGGGGGGACCCGCGGGCGAGCAGTTCTTC
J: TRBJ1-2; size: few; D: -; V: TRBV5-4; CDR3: CASSLERRVIGYTF; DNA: TGTGCCAGCAGCTTGGAACGGAGGGTTATCGGCTACACCTTC
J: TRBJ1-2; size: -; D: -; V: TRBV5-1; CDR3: CASSLAQGAWGYTF; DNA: TGCGCCAGCAGCTTGGCCCAAGGGGCTTGGGGCTACACCTTC
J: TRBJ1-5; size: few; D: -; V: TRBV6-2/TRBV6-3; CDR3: CASSYSQGFGQPQHF; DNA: TGTGCCAGCAGTTACTCTCAGGGTTTTGGTCAGCCCCAGCATTTT
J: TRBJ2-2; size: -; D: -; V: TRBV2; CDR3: CASSEERATNTGELFF; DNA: TGTGCCAGCAGTGAGGAGAGGGCGACCAATACCGGGGAGCTGTTTTTT
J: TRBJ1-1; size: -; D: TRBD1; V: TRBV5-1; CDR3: CASSSLQGARTEAFF; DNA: TGCGCCAGCAGCAGTTTGCAGGGGGCGCGCACTGAAGCTTTCTTT
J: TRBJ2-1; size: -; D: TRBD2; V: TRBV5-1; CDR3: CASSLAGLAGTYNEQFF; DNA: TGCGCCAGCAGCTTGGCGGGACTAGCGGGGACCTACAATGAGCAGTTCTTC
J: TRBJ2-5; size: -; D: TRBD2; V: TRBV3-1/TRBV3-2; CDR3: CASSQLGLAGGLETQYF; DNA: TGTGCCAGCAGCCAGTTAGGACTAGCGGGGGGATTAGAGACCCAGTACTTC